What follows is one T cell receptor beta chain and its context. Documented time point: new active TB diagnosis, blood taken before or within 7 days of starting treatment. V was clipped by 10 bases and J by 5 bases, with 18 bases between them. The germline CDR1 and CDR2 sequences are MDHEN and SYDVKM. The CDR3 length is 14 residues. The data derive from a study of T cells in tuberculosis. Some clones are missing from TCRdb's copy, which holds only in-frame ones; the method was immunoSEQ multiplex PCR. In the table there are about 34,000 clones, more than 85% of which are singletons. The clonotype comes from an adult with tuberculosis. Sample: PBMCs, taken at tuberculosis diagnosis. This rearrangement joins TRBV28 to TRBJ1-5, with D perhaps TRBD1 (5 bases). The CDR3 bases are TGTGCCACCCAGTTAAAGGGGAGGGATCAGCCCCAGCATTTT. Translated: CATQLKGRDQPQHF.